The sequence of this TCR beta chain was determined in a study of T cell responses to AZD1222 COVID-19 vaccine. Study observations and caveats: Nearly half of spike-specific TCRs reportedly go after variant regions that carry no mutations. Just five or six AZD1222 recipients tested seropositive at baseline. There were repertoire samples only from the period after the peak T cell response. The span of vaccine-associated CD4 TCRs extended across spike, with dominance at 160-218 and 743-854.

Only in-frame clones appear in the TCRdb table, and some are missing; sequencing was by immunoSEQ multiplex PCR. This sample has roughly 140,000 clones, with about nine tenths found just once. V was pared by 4 bases and J by 2 bases, with 4 bases of the junction left unmatched. Germline CDR1 reads ENHRY; CDR2 reads SYGVKD. The CDR3 consists of 14 residues. With regard to this clone: Its target is unknown.

This TCR derives from an adult in good health. The material sequenced was peripheral blood, taken on day 0 of MenACWY control vaccination. The chain couples TRBV10-3 to TRBJ2-7, with 8 bases that match TRBD2. The CDR3 spells CAISVSGTTYEQYF. DNA for the CDR3: TGTGCCATCAGTGTTAGCGGGACAACCTACGAGCAGTACTTC.